The 5 T cell receptor beta chains given below trace back to one sample, sequenced in a study of cytomegalovirus exposure and HLA in healthy donors. The PCR ran on 60 Vbeta and 13 Jbeta primers. Data came from immunoSEQ multiplex PCR; TCRdb stores just in-frame clones and leaves some out. The repertoire consists of 95,000 to 100,000 clones, with over 75% occurring once and the leading ten covering approximately 4%. The source material was PBMCs. The receptors were gathered from a female donor in good health and CMV-seropositive.

Comments on this clone: This specimen includes other DNA sequences encoding the same CDR3. The V gene is TRBV13, the J gene TRBJ2-7; 11 nucleotides agree with TRBD1. Germline CDR1 reads PRHDT; CDR2 reads FYEKMQ (reference sequence). Unmatched junction bases numbered 4, after V lost 5 bases and J lost 4 bases. The CDR3 totals 14 residues. The CDR3 loop is CASSPGTGGYEQYF. DNA of the CDR3: TGTGCCAGCAGCCCCGGGACAGGGGGTTACGAGCAGTACTTC.

V usage is TRBV4-2 and J usage is TRBJ2-2, with 10 bases aligning to TRBD2. With V trimmed by 1 base and J by 1 base, 9 bases remained unmatched. Germline V lookup: CDR1 LGHNA, CDR2 YNFKEQ. There are 19 residues in the CDR3. CDR3 nucleotides: TGTGCCAGCAGCCAAGGGCCTAGCGGGGGCCTTATGAACACCGGGGAGCTGTTTTTT. The encoded protein is CASSQGPSGGLMNTGELFF.

This clone turned up a few times. V usage is TRBV5-6 and J usage is TRBJ1-3; D remains unclear. The CDR3 sequence is 13 residues long. Germline-derived CDR1 and CDR2 are SGHDT and YYEEEE. V was cut by 1 base and J by 7 bases, with 9 bases left in between. CDR3 sequence reads: CASSLTAGNTIYF. The CDR3 region has the DNA TGTGCCAGCAGCTTGACGGCGGGTAACACCATATATTTT.

The rearrangement joins TRBV30 to TRBJ2-4, with TRBD2 matching 9 bases. Germline assignment: CDR1 GTSNPN and CDR2 SVGIG (reference sequence). CDR3 length equals 20 residues. The trim removed 1 base at V and 0 bases at J, leaving 16 bases unmatched. The DNA for the CDR3 is TGTGCCTGGAGTGCGGCAGGGTGGCGACTAGCGGCTATAGCCAAAAACATTCAGTACTTC. This encodes CAWSAAGWRLAAIAKNIQYF.

The chain has TRBV4-1 and TRBJ1-1, with TRBD1 matching over 8 bases. J gave up 3 bases and V 2 bases, and 11 bases lay outside the gene matches. There are 17 residues in the CDR3. CDR1 and CDR2 (germline): MGHRA, YSYEKL. CDR3 protein: CASSQLGTGAFDTEAFF. CDR3 DNA sequence: TGCGCCAGCAGCCAACTCGGGACAGGAGCTTTCGACACTGAAGCTTTCTTT.